A single sample gave rise to the 8 T cell receptor beta chains below, sequenced in a study of beta chain features in type 1 diabetes. Sequencing targeted expressed TCRB transcripts, as all isolated RNA had been reverse transcribed. Here immunoSEQ multiplex PCR was the method, and the copy in TCRdb shows in-frame clones only, minus some. The sample consists of about 290,000 clones, approximately 8% of them appearing once. Sequencing was carried out using central memory CD4+ T cells from blood. The origin of the receptors is a woman aged 18 to 35 in good health.

The table lists this clone with a few counts. The rearrangement links TRBV30 to TRBJ2-3; 14 bases are shared with TRBD2. This CDR3 contains 14 residues. Germline V gene lookup returns CDR1 GTSNPN and CDR2 SVGIG (reference sequence). The J segment lost 8 bases and the V segment lost 4 bases, leaving 5 bases of the junction unmatched. The CDR3 nucleotides are TGTGCCTGGAACCTAGGGACTAGCGGGAGTACGCAGTATTTT. Translation: CAWNLGTSGSTQYF.

This clone appeared a few times. The gene calls are TRBV2 and TRBJ2-2, with D tentatively TRBD1 (6 bases). Germline V gene data show CDR1 as SNHLY and CDR2 as FYNNEI. There are 14 residues in the CDR3. V was pared by 6 bases and J by 7 bases, with 15 bases between. CDR3 loop: CASRPGQWVGELFF. DNA for the CDR3: TGTGCCAGCAGACCCGGACAGTGGGTCGGGGAGCTGTTTTTT.

The genes are TRBV7-2 and TRBJ2-3; the D is unclear. V lost 1 base and J 6 bases, leaving 14 bases between the germline ends. Germline lookup yields CDR1 SGHTA and CDR2 FQGNSA. The length of the CDR3 is 15 residues. This chain's CDR3 is CASSLVASVADTQYF. CDR3 sequence (DNA): TGTGCCAGCAGCTTAGTAGCCAGCGTGGCGGATACGCAGTATTTT.

This clone was detected once. The chain carries TRBV9 and TRBJ2-5, with 8 bases identical to TRBD1. There are 13 residues in the CDR3. The V and J ends lost 3 bases and 5 bases, in that order; junction bases with no gene match: 3. CDR1 and CDR2 from the germline V gene are SGDLS and YYNGEE. The CDR3 DNA sequence: TGTGCCAGCAGCGGGACAGGGCTGGAGACCCAGTACTTC. As protein: CASSGTGLETQYF.

This clone was seen a handful of times. The gene calls are TRBV4-1 and TRBJ2-2, with TRBD1 as a possible D gene (5 bases). Germline CDR1 and CDR2: MGHRA and YSYEKL. Trimming left V 0 bases short and J 5 bases short, with 16 bases between. CDR3 length equals 17 residues. The CDR3 bases are TGCGCCAGCAGCCAAGAAGTCCCGCAGGGTGGAACCGGGGAGCTGTTTTTT. Amino acid sequence: CASSQEVPQGGTGELFF.

Only a few counts were recorded for this clone. V is TRBV7-3 and J is TRBJ2-4; D is undetermined. This CDR3 is built from 15 residues. Trimming stripped 3 bases from V and 3 bases from J, with 12 bases between. The germline gives CDR1 SGHTA, CDR2 FQGTGA. CDR3 region: CASSFRHTGKNIQYF. CDR3 in DNA: TGTGCCAGCAGCTTCAGGCATACCGGCAAAAACATTCAGTACTTC. The full variable domain, its missing parts supplied by reference TRBV7-3 and TRBJ2-4, is GAGVSQTPSNKVTEKGKYVELRCDPISGHTALYWYRQSLGQGPEFLIYFQGTGAADDSGLPNDRFFAVRPEGSVSTLKIQRTERGDSAVYLCASSFRHTGKNIQYFGAGTRLSVL.

This clone has just a few counts. This chain uses TRBV2 with TRBJ1-6; D gene unclear. CDR3 size: 12 residues. The ends were cut back, 7 bases at V and 7 bases at J, with 8 bases in the middle. From germline, CDR1 is SNHLY and CDR2 FYNNEI. This chain's CDR3 is CASTVPNSPLHF. CDR3 DNA: TGTGCCAGCACAGTCCCAAATTCACCCCTCCACTTT.

In this sample, this clone turned up a few times. This chain links TRBV10-3 with TRBJ2-7; 9 bases are shared with TRBD2. The CDR3 runs 15 residues. Trimming removed 6 bases from V and 3 bases from J; junction bases left unmatched: 9. Germline CDR1 reads ENHRY; CDR2 reads SYGVKD. This CDR3 reads CAIRARTSVDYEQYV. The CDR3 DNA follows: TGTGCCATCAGGGCCAGGACTAGCGTAGACTACGAGCAGTACGTC.